This T cell receptor (beta chain) was sequenced during a study of OX40 agonist ivuxolimab in advanced cancers. For the study at large: Two patients with cutaneous melanoma and one with hepatocellular carcinoma, three in total, showed partial responses.

The repertoire was sequenced with immunoSEQ multiplex PCR; TCRdb's copy has only in-frame clones and lacks some. The sample has roughly 100,000 clones; more than 75% are singletons. The V end was cut by 2 bases, the J end by 0 bases, with 8 bases between. Germline V gene data show CDR1 as GTSNPN and CDR2 as SVGIG (reference sequence). There are 15 residues in the CDR3. The sequenced sample was CD4+ or CD8+ T cells sorted from blood, obtained in a trial of the OX40 agonist ivuxolimab. V is TRBV30 and J is TRBJ2-6; D is ambiguous. The receptor was isolated from an adult with an advanced solid tumor such as melanoma, head and neck, liver or kidney cancer. DNA for the CDR3: TGTGCCTGGAGTTATTTAGGCTCTGGGGCCAACGTCCTGACTTTC. As protein: CAWSYLGSGANVLTF.